The TCR beta chain described here comes from a study of CD8 T cells in Susac syndrome. Study results and limitations: Clonal expansion of CD8+ cells in Susac peaked in TEMRA cells (and in active patients).

Reverse transcription of about 0.5 to 1 ug RNA was carried out with random hexamers. TCRdb processed the immunoSEQ multiplex PCR reads anew with MiXCR; each CDR3 protein has one entry. The repertoire holds about 190,000 distinct CDR3 sequences, with 95% as singletons. A note on this clonotype: What it binds is not known.

The CDR3 extends over 13 amino acids. Trimming pared 7 bases from V and 5 bases from J, leaving 12 bases between. Germline values: CDR1 SNHLY, CDR2 FYNNEI. Specimen: CD8+ T cells from PBMCs. The rearrangement uses TRBV2 and TRBJ1-5; D gene uncertain. The sequence was collected from a human donor with Susac syndrome. CDR3 amino acids: CASNWETDQPQHF. The CDR3 DNA sequence: TGTGCCAGCAACTGGGAGACGGATCAGCCCCAGCATTTT.